Below, 15 T cell receptor beta chains from the same sample are listed, as sequenced in a study of graft-versus-host responses after intestinal transplantation. Their target antigens are unknown. The table came from immunoSEQ multiplex PCR; TCRdb's copy has only in-frame clones and leaves some out. Here the sample spans over 100,000 clones, 85% to 95% being singletons. This specimen was unstimulated CD4+ T cells sorted from spleen or lymph node cells, taken before transplant. These receptors were collected from a human donor who was the organ donor for an intestinal transplant.

This chain uses TRBV6-6 with TRBJ2-3; maybe TRBD2 (6 bases). The CDR3 runs 15 residues. Germline CDR1 and CDR2: MNHNY and SVGAGI (reference sequence). Trimming pared 11 bases from V and 0 bases from J, leaving 18 bases between. CDR3 nucleotides: TGTGCCGGTACTCCCGGGAGCTCTAGCACAGATACGCAGTATTTT. It specifies CAGTPGSSSTDTQYF.

V usage is TRBV7-8 and J usage is TRBJ2-3; D assignment may be TRBD1 or TRBD2 (5 bases each). V lost 4 bases, J lost 14 bases, and 13 bases lay in between. Germline V CDR1 and CDR2: SGHVS, FQNEAQ. CDR3 length equals 11 residues. CDR3 nucleotide sequence: TGTGCCAGCAGCTCCCGGGGCCATCGGTATTTT. Translating it yields CASSSRGHRYF.

The rearrangement uses TRBV19 and TRBJ1-1, with D tentatively TRBD1 (6 bases). Trimming left V 5 bases short and J 1 base short, with 8 bases between. The CDR3 contains 13 residues. Per germline, CDR1 LNHDA and CDR2 SQIVND (reference sequence). CDR3: CASSQTGNTEAFF. The CDR3 nucleotides are TGTGCCAGTAGTCAGACAGGGAACACTGAAGCTTTCTTT.

This clone came up once. The chain links TRBV30 to TRBJ1-2; 8 bases line up with TRBD1. The CDR3 loop spans 13 amino acids. The junction had 2 bases not matched to a gene; V was cut back by 1 base and J by 4 bases. Germline V CDR1 and CDR2: GTSNPN, SVGIG (reference sequence). This chain's CDR3 is CAWSDRGIYGYTF. The DNA for the CDR3 is TGTGCCTGGAGTGACAGGGGGATCTATGGCTACACCTTC.

The genes are TRBV5-4 and TRBJ1-2; D uncertain. There are 15 residues in the CDR3. Germline assignment: CDR1 SGHNT and CDR2 YYREEE (reference sequence). V gave up 1 base and J gave up 7 bases, with 17 bases separating them. The CDR3 coding sequence is TGTGCCAGCAGCTTGTACGGCGGCAGGATGGGTGGCTACACCTTC. It translates to CASSLYGGRMGGYTF.

The chain joins TRBV7-6 to TRBJ1-5; no clear D gene. Trimming took 5 bases from V and 5 from J, leaving 10 bases between them. CDR1 is SGHVS and CDR2 is FNYEAQ in the germline V gene. The CDR3 length is 13 residues. In nucleotides, the CDR3 is TGTGCCAGCAGCCTCGGCCACTATCAGCCCCAGCATTTT. Protein: CASSLGHYQPQHF.

This chain joins TRBV2 and TRBJ2-7; 8 bases align to TRBD1. The CDR3 has 12 residues. CDR1 SNHLY and CDR2 FYNNEI come from the germline V gene. Unmatched junction bases numbered 3, after V lost 8 bases and J lost 3 bases. CDR3 coding DNA: TGTGCCAGCCGGACAGGGAGCTACGAGCAGTACTTC. Translating gives CASRTGSYEQYF.

The J gene is TRBJ2-5, the V gene TRBV30; D call uncertain. Germline V CDR1 and CDR2: GTSNPN, SVGIG (reference sequence). This CDR3 has 13 amino acids. V gave up 1 base and J gave up 2 bases, with 8 bases separating them. For the CDR3, the DNA is TGTGCCTGGAGTGGCCGGTTACAAGAGACCCAGTACTTC. This sequence encodes CAWSGRLQETQYF.

The chain employs TRBV6-1 and TRBJ1-2; the D gene is possibly TRBD1 (5 bases). Germline loops: CDR1 MNHNS, CDR2 SASEGT. The CDR3 is 13 amino acids. Between the trimmed V and J ends, which lost 6 bases and 8 bases, there was a span of 16 bases. The CDR3 loop is CASSPPGEGGYTF. DNA for the CDR3: TGTGCCAGCAGCCCCCCGGGGGAGGGCGGCTACACCTTC.

On this clone: At one end, the junction sequence differs from germline, possibly due to a read error. V and J are TRBV5-1 and TRBJ2-7, with D tentatively TRBD1 (5 bases). Looked up from germline, CDR1 is SGHRS and CDR2 is YFSETQ. The CDR3 has 13 amino acids. The CDR3 spells CASRLGPSGEQYF. The CDR3 DNA reads as TGCGCCAGCAGATTGGGGCCGTCGGGCGAGCAGTACTTC.

The gene calls are TRBV25-1 and TRBJ2-3; perhaps TRBD1 as D (6 bases). This CDR3 contains 14 residues. Deletions cut 5 bases from V and 2 bases from J, with 11 bases between. Looked up from germline, CDR1 is MGHDK and CDR2 is SYGVNS. The chain's CDR3 is CASSPRDNTDTQYF. In DNA form, the CDR3 reads TGTGCCAGCAGTCCCCGGGACAACACAGATACGCAGTATTTT.

The chain has TRBV6-5 and TRBJ1-2; perhaps TRBD1 as D (6 bases). Trimming left V 5 bases short and J 4 bases short, with 14 bases between. Per germline, CDR1 MNHEY and CDR2 SVGAGI. This CDR3 is 14 amino acids long. This CDR3 reads CASSEVAGVYGYTF. Here the CDR3 DNA reads TGTGCCAGCAGTGAAGTGGCAGGGGTCTATGGCTACACCTTC.

The V call is TRBV6-1, the J call TRBJ1-2, with 8 nucleotides matching TRBD1. From germline, CDR1 is MNHNS and CDR2 SASEGT. V gave up 6 bases and J gave up 3 bases; unmatched junction bases: 6. The CDR3 extends over 14 amino acids. The chain's CDR3 is CASRRTGPDYGYTF. The CDR3 DNA follows: TGTGCCAGCAGAAGGACAGGGCCCGACTATGGCTACACCTTC.

The J gene is TRBJ2-7, the V gene TRBV4-2; 7 nucleotides line up with TRBD2. Germline V lookup: CDR1 LGHNA, CDR2 YNFKEQ. Trimming at V came to 1 base and at J to 3 bases, leaving 6 bases not matched to a gene. The CDR3 covers 15 residues. This CDR3 reads CASSQAEGRGYEQYF. The CDR3 DNA reads as TGTGCCAGCAGCCAAGCTGAAGGGAGGGGCTACGAGCAGTACTTC.

This clone was detected once. The V and J genes are TRBV12-5 and TRBJ1-1, with unresolved D. Germline V CDR1 and CDR2: LGHNT, FRNRAP. Trimming took 1 base from V and 3 from J, leaving 6 bases between them. CDR3 length: 13 amino acids. The CDR3 region is CASGLDSDTEAFF. CDR3 nucleotide sequence: TGTGCTAGTGGTTTGGACTCGGACACTGAAGCTTTCTTT.